This paragraph reports one T cell receptor (beta chain). In this sample, this clone turned up once. Its cognate antigen has yet to be identified. The sample holds no much larger clone one base away, and base qualities are not on file. Using the deep immunoSEQ assay, TCR CDR3 regions were amplified from genomic DNA by multiplex PCR. Genomic DNA extracted from each cell subset was distributed evenly over all wells of several immunoSEQ 96-well plates, and each plate served as one replicate. For sorted subsets, roughly 190 ng of genomic DNA, equivalent to about 30,000 T cell genomes, went into each replicate PCR. Purified libraries were measured with a Qubit 3.0 fluorometer, size-checked on a Bioanalyzer 2100, and measured again with the KAPA Library Quantification kit. Each immunoSEQ 96-well plate was sequenced on its own single-read 150-cycle Illumina NextSeq 550 flow cell. In the authors' own workflow: Because the immunoSEQ output included only junctional sequences and no quality scores, the filtering could not be the same as the filtering used for full-length reads. To assign V/J genes and CDR3, sequences were annotated against IMGT germline references using PyIR, a Python wrapper for IgBLAST v1.9. Reads were removed for weak V/J assignments (E-value above 1e-6), missing CDR3, stop codons, out-of-frame junctions, or ambiguous translated residues. V3J clonotypes were defined as sequences sharing the same inferred V gene, J gene, and CDR3 amino acid sequence. Percentage overlap between repertoires was calculated by dividing the number of shared unique clonotypes by the size of the smaller repertoire. Three approaches were used to assess repertoire richness: RTK rarefaction, the Chao1 estimator, and Recon v2.1 estimates of unobserved clonotypes. Generation probabilities were computed with OLGA for all TCRbeta clonotypes obtained by the gDNA method from a handful of donors. TCRdb holds this immuneACCESS table with in-frame rearrangements only. Some clones are missing; in checked studies, unresolved V genes explain under half, and the rest has no known cause. The DNA was the basis for D and trimming; V, J and clone size are from that table. In this sample the table shows roughly 2.5 million clones, approximately 90% of which occur a single time. The ten largest clonotypes hold roughly 0.13% of the sample.

Donors were healthy HIV-negative adults with no recently reported acute infections or vaccinations. Every donor was a Caucasian adult living in Nashville, Tennessee, USA. CD4+ T cells were enriched through magnetic negative selection, after which naive cells were positively selected on CD45RA and the remaining negative fraction served as the memory subset. Blood was collected by leukapheresis, and PBMCs were isolated by Ficoll-Histopaque density gradient centrifugation and then cryopreserved in liquid nitrogen vapor phase. Analytical flow cytometry was used to check the purity and quantity of every magnetically sorted T cell population. Genomic DNA was isolated from every sorted fraction and measured by UV absorbance on a Nanodrop 2000c. The sample is drawn from a study of shared clonotypes between healthy human individuals (dated by TCRdb to 2018 to 2021). About the full investigation: The cohort included a few men and a couple of women between 18 and 49 years of age. Libraries were prepared and TCR repertoires were sequenced by different laboratories using diverse techniques, in order to increase sequencing depth and limit assay-specific biases. To estimate repertoire size and how much clonotypes are shared between individuals, the study performed deep sequencing of blood TCR repertoires from about five healthy adults. For each donor, CD4 naive and CD4 memory were each given three plates, CD8 naive was given two plates, and CD8 memory was given one plate. Leukapheresis yielded between about 0.85 and 10 billion PBMCs per donor. On the study overall, not on this receptor specifically: Pairwise subsampling led to the expectation that sequencing depth would affect the degree of clonotype sharing among donors. Sharing across a few donors was observed for roughly 5% of naive CD4, over 3% of naive CD8, 2% to 2.5% of memory CD4, and roughly 0.43% of memory CD8 clonotypes. Only blood was sampled, and tissue TCR repertoires likely differ from those in blood. Incomplete sequencing was indicated by rarefaction of sorted-subset datasets, despite the large sequencing depth. Clonotypes shared by all four sorted-subset donors showed higher generation probabilities than non-shared clonotypes. Because the study included a small number of donors, the genetic and exposure-history diversity represented was limited. Larger estimated clonotype richness was generally found for naive subsets than for memory subsets.

Looking up the germline V gene yields CDR1 MGHDK and CDR2 SYGVNS. At the junction V is shortened by 2 bases and J by 2 bases, with 11 bases in between. The cysteine opens and the phenylalanine closes a CDR3 of 15 amino acids. Here the CDR3 DNA is all that survives: 45 bases in frame from base 1. Sequenced input: naive CD4+ T cells sorted from blood. The meaning of the sample's cell subset or site label: CD45RA+ positively selected. The receptor was derived from a man aged 18 to 30 in good health. The rearranged segments are TRBV25-1 and TRBJ2-3; 5 matching bases give a weak D call of TRBD1. The nucleotides read TGTGCCAGCAGTGAACAACAGGTGATCACAGATACGCAGTATTTT. This gives the protein CASSEQQVITDTQYF.